This T cell receptor (beta chain) was found in a study of neurological immune-mediated disorders. This clonotype was recorded at least ten times. What it binds is not known. General observations from the study: Association of the multiple sclerosis repertoire cluster with clinical or MRI features was not observed for any feature.

From the 5' RACE reads, TCRdb called clonotypes with MiXCR, one entry per CDR3 protein. There are tens of thousands of distinct CDR3 sequences in the sample; under 3% occur only once, and 3% lies in the top ten. Sequenced: PBMCs. The receptor was isolated from a man in his fifties or sixties with multiple sclerosis.

The CDR3 protein is CASSQPGTPFNEQFF. CDR3 bases: TGTGCCAGCAGTCAACCCGGGACACCGTTCAATGAGCAGTTCTTC. The J gene is TRBJ2-1, the V gene TRBV6-5; D might be TRBD1 (6 bases). Germline CDR1 and CDR2: MNHEY and SVGAGI. The CDR3 covers 15 residues. Trimming took off 5 bases at V and 6 bases at J, with 17 bases between the two ends.